This TCR beta chain is drawn from a study of blood T cell repertoires in COVID-19. This table comes from immunoSEQ multiplex PCR, and its TCRdb copy is limited to in-frame clones, with some not included. Here the sample spans a few hundred thousand clones, roughly 89% being singletons. Germline V gives CDR1 LGHDT, CDR2 YNNKEL (reference sequence). V was pared by 0 bases and J by 3 bases, with 3 bases between. The CDR3 consists of 12 residues. What was sequenced was PBMCs or T cells enriched from blood (not recorded which). The clonotype originates from a woman aged 50 to 65 who had recovered from COVID-19. The V and J genes are TRBV3-1 (or the pseudogene TRBV3-2) and TRBJ2-7; no reliable D call. CDR3 DNA sequence: TGTGCCAGCAGCCAAGACCGCTACGAGCAGTACTTC. Translating gives CASSQDRYEQYF.